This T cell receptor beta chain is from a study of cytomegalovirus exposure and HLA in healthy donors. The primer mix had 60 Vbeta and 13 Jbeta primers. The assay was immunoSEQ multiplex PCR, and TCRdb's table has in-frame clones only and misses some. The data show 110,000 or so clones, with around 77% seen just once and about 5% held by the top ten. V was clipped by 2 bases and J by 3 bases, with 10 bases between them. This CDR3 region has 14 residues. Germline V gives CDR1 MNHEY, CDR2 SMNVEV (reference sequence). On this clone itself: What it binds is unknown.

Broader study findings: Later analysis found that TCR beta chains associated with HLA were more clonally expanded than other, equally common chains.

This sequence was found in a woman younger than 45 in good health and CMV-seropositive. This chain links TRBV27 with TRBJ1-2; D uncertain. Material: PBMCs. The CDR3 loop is CASSLRGSYYGYTF. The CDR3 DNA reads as TGTGCCAGCAGTTTACGTGGCAGTTACTATGGCTACACCTTC.